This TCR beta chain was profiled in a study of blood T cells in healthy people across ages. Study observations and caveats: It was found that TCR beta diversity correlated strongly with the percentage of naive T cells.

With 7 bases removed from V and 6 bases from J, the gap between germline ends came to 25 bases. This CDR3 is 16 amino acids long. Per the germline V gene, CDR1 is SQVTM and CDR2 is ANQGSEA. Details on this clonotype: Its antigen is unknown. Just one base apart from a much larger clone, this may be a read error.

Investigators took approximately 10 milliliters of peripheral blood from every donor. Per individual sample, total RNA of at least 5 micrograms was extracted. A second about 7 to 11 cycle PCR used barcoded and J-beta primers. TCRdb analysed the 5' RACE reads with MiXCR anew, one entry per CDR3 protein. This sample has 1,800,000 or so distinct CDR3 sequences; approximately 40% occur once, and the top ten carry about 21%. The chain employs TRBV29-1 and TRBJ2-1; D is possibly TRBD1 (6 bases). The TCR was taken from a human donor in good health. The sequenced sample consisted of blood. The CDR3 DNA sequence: TGCAGCGGAACCCCACCCGGGACAAATTTCTTCAATGAGCAGTTCTTC. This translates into CSGTPPGTNFFNEQFF.